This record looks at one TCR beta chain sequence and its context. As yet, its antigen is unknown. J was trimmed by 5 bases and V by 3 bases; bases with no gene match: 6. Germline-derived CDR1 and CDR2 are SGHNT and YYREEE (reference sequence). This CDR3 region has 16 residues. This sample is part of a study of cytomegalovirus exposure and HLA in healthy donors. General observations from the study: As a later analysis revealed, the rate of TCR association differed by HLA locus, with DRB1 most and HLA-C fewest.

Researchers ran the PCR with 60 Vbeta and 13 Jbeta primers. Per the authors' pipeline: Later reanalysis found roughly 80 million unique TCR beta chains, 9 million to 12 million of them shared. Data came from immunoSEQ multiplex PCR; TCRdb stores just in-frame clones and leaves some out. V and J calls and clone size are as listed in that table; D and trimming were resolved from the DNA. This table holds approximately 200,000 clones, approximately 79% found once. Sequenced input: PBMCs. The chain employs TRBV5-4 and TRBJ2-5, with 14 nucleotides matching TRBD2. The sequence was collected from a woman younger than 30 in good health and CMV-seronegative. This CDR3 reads CASSWGLAGVVETQYF. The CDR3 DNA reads TGTGCCAGCAGCTGGGGACTAGCGGGGGTAGTGGAGACCCAGTACTTC. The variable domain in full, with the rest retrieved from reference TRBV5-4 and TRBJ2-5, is ETGVTQSPTHLIKTRGQQVTLRCSSQSGHNTVSWYQQALGQGPQFIFQYYREEENGRGNFPPRFSGLQFPNYSSELNVNALELDDSALYLCASSWGLAGVVETQYFGPGTRLLVL.